This T cell receptor beta chain came from a study of beta chain features in type 1 diabetes (dated 2018 in TCRdb). For context, the study as a whole: Patients and healthy donors did not differ in mean age, gender distribution, total cell number or subset yield. A total of 90 million to 130 million sorted cells were examined across all samples, and a strong correlation was observed between cell number per subset and RNA yield. In the study, TCRB repertoires of sorted circulating CD4+ T cell subsets from recently diagnosed type 1 diabetes patients were compared with those of matched healthy donors. Whereas all 30 or so donors provided naive and central memory subsets, regulatory and stem cell-like memory subsets were isolated from just 8 patients and about 8 healthy donors.

The entire amount of isolated RNA was reverse transcribed using the High Capacity cDNA Reverse Transcription Kit, so the sequenced TCRB transcripts were expressed ones. Deep immunoSEQ sequencing was applied to naive, central memory and regulatory T cell samples, giving an average of about 3.6 million total reads per sample. Sorted cells were lysed in RLT buffer, and RNA was extracted using DNase-treated RNeasy Micro or Mini kits according to cell number. Each cell subset was processed on its own to prevent cross-contamination, while patient and healthy donor samples were processed together. TCRB sequences were amplified from cDNA with the immunoSEQ multiplex PCR, producing 87-bp fragments spanning the CDR3 region. Sequencing of the amplicons was performed on the Illumina HiSeq platform. The original methods were these. PCR bias was computationally corrected using synthetic template baselines, reads within Hamming distance 2 were collapsed, and singletons that could not be merged were discarded. By aligning reads against IMGT, V, D and J genes, CDR3 length, and insertions or deletions at six rearrangement sites were assigned. Within each subset, clonotype counts were normalized to sorted cell number, after which true diversity and Gini coefficients were computed with the tcR R package. Repertoire sharing was quantified using the overlap coefficient calculated on TCRB nucleotide sequences. As a proxy for the pre-selection repertoire, out-of-frame TCRB sequences from naive cells were analyzed. TCRdb took this table from immuneACCESS and kept in-frame rearrangements with V and J called. Such tables lack part of the clones; where checked against another copy, unresolved V genes explain under half of the gap, and the rest is unexplained. The D gene and trimming were derived from the DNA, and the V and J assignments and clone size from that table. The sample table contains around 240,000 clones; only one count was recorded for about a sixth of them. The biggest ten clones account for approximately 0.086% of the sample.

From each donor, a single peripheral blood sample of about 120 mL on average was drawn into heparinised tubes. Using a panel that included CD45RO, CCR7, CD25, CD127, CD95 and CD27, naive, central memory, regulatory and stem cell-like memory CD4+ T cells were sorted on a BD FACSAria II. A purity above 98% was achieved for all sorted populations. PBMCs were isolated right away by Lymphoprep density gradient centrifugation and were stained directly, without culture. So that batch effects would be minimized, each experiment stained and sorted samples in pairs, pairing one healthy donor with one patient. The germline V gene provides CDR1 SGHDN and CDR2 FVKESK. Trimming removed 4 bases from V and 2 bases from J, leaving 8 bases between the germline ends. Its CDR3 holds 14 amino acids, cysteine through phenylalanine. The retained sequence is limited to the CDR3, 42 bases, with the frame set at the first base.

A few counts support this clone. Its recognized antigen is unknown. One base away there is no much larger clone; base qualities are not given. Summary of the overall study and its limitations: At VDJ recombination sites, patients with type 1 diabetes made fewer insertions and deleted more nucleotides, a pattern implying thymic rearrangement abnormalities. PCR might favor shorter templates, but patient and control samples were amplified and corrected together, so any skew would affect both groups equally. In all four CD4+ subsets, TCRB CDR3 length was moderately but significantly shorter in type 1 diabetes patients. Naive, central memory and regulatory TCRB repertoires appeared to be more alike among patients than among healthy donors. Because cDNA was sequenced instead of genomic DNA, activated cells with high expression could be over-represented, although the groups did not differ in activation or CD3 levels. Because the HLA sub-analyses included only small numbers of individuals, any influence of HLA type on TCRB rearrangement was left unresolved.

Recombination linked TRBV14 to TRBJ2-2, with the D gene not clear enough to name. Sequenced: naive CD4+ T cells from blood. The meaning of the sample's cell subset or site label: true naive CD4+ T cells. The TCR sequence derives from a young man with type 1 diabetes. The nucleotide sequence is given as TGTGCCAGCAGCCGCATGCAAAACACCGGGGAGCTGTTTTTT. This yields the protein CASSRMQNTGELFF.